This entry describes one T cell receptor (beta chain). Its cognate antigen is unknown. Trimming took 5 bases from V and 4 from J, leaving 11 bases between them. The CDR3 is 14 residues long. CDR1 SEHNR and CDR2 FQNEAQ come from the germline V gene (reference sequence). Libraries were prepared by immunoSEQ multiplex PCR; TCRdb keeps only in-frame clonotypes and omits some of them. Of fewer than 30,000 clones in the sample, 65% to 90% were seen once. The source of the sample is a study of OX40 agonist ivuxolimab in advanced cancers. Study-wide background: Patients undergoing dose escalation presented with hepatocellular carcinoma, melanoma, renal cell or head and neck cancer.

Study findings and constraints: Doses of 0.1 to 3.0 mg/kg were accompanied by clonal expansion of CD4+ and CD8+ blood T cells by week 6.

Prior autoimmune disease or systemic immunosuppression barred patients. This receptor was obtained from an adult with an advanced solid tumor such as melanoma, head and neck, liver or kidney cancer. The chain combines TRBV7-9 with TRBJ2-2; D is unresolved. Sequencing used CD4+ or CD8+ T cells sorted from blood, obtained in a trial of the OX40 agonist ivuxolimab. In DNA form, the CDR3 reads TGTGCCAGCAGCCTCTTAGATAGCACCGGGGAGCTGTTTTTT. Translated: CASSLLDSTGELFF.